This TCR beta chain was identified during a study of OX40 agonist ivuxolimab in advanced cancers. Study-level background: Clinicians treated patients with ivuxolimab, an agonistic anti-OX40 (CD134) antibody. Study-wide results and caveats: People who partly responded at 0.1-3.0 mg/kg had some of the least clonal expansion seen. By week 6 at 0.1 to 3.0 mg/kg, blood CD4+ and CD8+ T cells had expanded clonally.

This CDR3 comprises 12 residues. Germline V gives CDR1 SGDLS, CDR2 YYNGEE. With 4 bases removed from V and 6 bases from J, the gap between germline ends came to 7 bases. Sequenced by immunoSEQ multiplex PCR; TCRdb stores in-frame clones only, minus some. Of some 70,000 clones listed, about 84% are singletons. Blood was sampled at baseline, cycle 4 day 1, and cycle 7 day 1. As regards this clone: Its target is not known.

The chain links TRBV9 to TRBJ2-2; no definite D call. The sample was CD4+ or CD8+ T cells sorted from blood, taken in a trial of the OX40 agonist ivuxolimab. This sequence originates from an adult with an advanced solid tumor such as melanoma, head and neck, liver or kidney cancer. The CDR3 DNA follows: TGTGCCAGCAGCTGGGGTTCCGGGGAGCTGTTTTTT. Protein product: CASSWGSGELFF.